This T cell receptor beta chain was sequenced in a study of T cell repertoires in cytomegalovirus infection. As for the study in general: The public TCR beta signatures pointed to both CMV infection and matching HLA type.

Whole-study results and caveats: Carriers of CMV and the relevant HLA type were discriminated by public TCR beta frequency. HLA-C-restricted CMV-specific TCR beta clonotypes were dominant in the ex vivo response.

Deletions cut 7 bases from V and 1 base from J, with 13 bases between. CDR3 length equals 15 residues. Germline V gives CDR1 SGHTA, CDR2 FQGNSA. This clonotype was counted at least ten times. Antigen specificity is unknown. TCRdb redid the calling of the reads with MiXCR, one entry per CDR3 protein. The sample has about 260,000 distinct CDR3 sequences; roughly an eighth are singletons. V is TRBV7-2 and J is TRBJ2-2; D not certain. Sequencing was carried out using PBMCs. The TCR comes from a human donor in good health (CMV status not recorded). Some clones in this sample may be carry-over from other donors' samples. The chain's CDR3 is CASTPPSVNTGELFF. The CDR3 DNA follows: TGTGCCAGCACCCCTCCGTCAGTGAACACCGGGGAGCTGTTTTTT.